A selection of T cell receptor beta chains follows, all from one sample in a study of control samples from healthy donors and cancer patients. Sequenced by immunoSEQ multiplex PCR; TCRdb stores in-frame clones only, minus some. Seen here are about 160,000 clones, 85% to 90% observed once, and the top ten hold around 12%. The sequenced sample consisted of blood. These receptors came from a young man in good health. CDR3s include the opening cysteine and the closing phenylalanine or tryptophan.

v_call: TRBV6-5
cdr3_aa: CASIFWDTRNSPLHF

v_call: TRBV5-1
cdr3_aa: CASSLGQTEAFF

v_call: TRBV9
cdr3_aa: CASSPPGGLGYTF

v_call: TRBV11-3
cdr3_aa: CASSLGGTTDEKLFF

v_call: TRBV14
cdr3_aa: CASSQRPGEQLAFF

v_call: TRBV5-6
cdr3_aa: CASSLGVGANEKLFF

v_call: TRBV12-5
cdr3_aa: CASGLATGQGTTQYF

v_call: TRBV9
cdr3_aa: CASSVASNTEAFF

v_call: TRBV7-2
cdr3_aa: CASSLTRGPGANVLTF

v_call: TRBV3-1/TRBV3-2
cdr3_aa: CASSHGNTIYF

v_call: TRBV29-1
cdr3_aa: CSASGTQSFSTF

v_call: TRBV2
cdr3_aa: CAGYLTGAKETQYF

v_call: TRBV7-2
cdr3_aa: CASSQRTRNTGELFF

v_call: TRBV7-6
cdr3_aa: CASSLAWQVAEAFF